This T cell receptor beta chain emerged from a study of human T cells and chemical hapten exposure. As for the study in general: The scalp of each patient received a weekly diphenylcyclopropenone dose for the full approximately 22-week study. Recorded diagnoses among the mostly female patients were alopecia areata, totalis or universalis.

Germline CDR1 reads SQVTM; CDR2 reads ANQGSEA. This CDR3 comprises 14 residues. Trimming at V came to 6 bases and at J to 4 bases, leaving 5 bases not matched to a gene. Indicated time point: pre-sensitization, week 0. Stated treatment: therapeutic diphenylcyclopropenone sensitization with weekly scalp DPC. TCRdb re-called the RACE reads through MiXCR, storing one row per CDR3 protein. The sample yields over 300,000 distinct CDR3 sequences, approximately 5% seen once. This TCR was recovered from a woman between 45 and 60 years old with alopecia areata. Some clones in this sample may be carry-over from other donors' samples. Here the sequenced sample was whole blood, taken in connection with sensitization to the hapten diphenylcyclopropenone (DPC). This chain connects TRBV29-1 to TRBJ2-2; the match to TRBD2 covers 10 bases. The chain's CDR3 is CSVRSGGATGELFF. In DNA, the CDR3 is TGCAGCGTGAGAAGCGGGGGGGCCACCGGGGAGCTGTTTTTT.